The T cell receptor (beta chain) described here comes from a study of T cells in localized non-small cell lung cancer. General study findings and limits: Exceeding tumor, uninvolved adjacent lung had the highest T cell clonality. There were a median roughly 60 of the top 100 tumor clones appearing in adjacent lung. Heterogeneity stays possible, as sequencing covered only one tumor region.

Per germline, CDR1 SEHNR and CDR2 FQNEAQ (reference sequence). CDR3 length: 14 amino acids. V lost 2 bases to trimming and J lost 1 base, with 8 bases between them. With respect to this clone: Its target is not known.

Measured with immunoSEQ multiplex PCR; TCRdb has only the in-frame clones, and not every one. The profile covers 23,000 or so clones, with about 90% appearing a single time and about 1.1% taken by the ten largest. The chain carries TRBV7-9 and TRBJ2-5; a possible D gene is TRBD2 (6 bases). The source is a woman aged 40-69 years with stage I lung adenocarcinoma. The sample consisted of peripheral blood, taken before any cancer treatment. CDR3 protein: CASSLLASQETQYF. The DNA of the CDR3 is TGTGCCAGCAGCTTACTAGCGTCCCAAGAGACCCAGTACTTC.